This passage covers 13 T cell receptor beta chains from one sample sequenced in a study of T-cell reconstitution after alpha-beta-depleted transplantation in children. A TCRbeta library incorporating unique molecular identifiers was prepared. TCRdb re-called the PCR reads through MiXCR, storing one row per CDR3 protein. The sample yields approximately 350,000 distinct CDR3 sequences, roughly 16% seen once. The sequencing here drew on PBMCs, mostly from graft donor cells, taken 360 days after TCRalphabeta/CD19-depleted stem cell transplant. The receptors were gathered from a male patient under 10 years old who had a stem cell transplant for acute lymphoblastic leukemia, so the T cells may come from the graft donor.

Ten or more counts support this clonotype. The J gene is TRBJ1-2, the V gene TRBV10-3; 8 nucleotides align to TRBD1. After removal of 4 bases from V and 8 bases from J, the junction contained 15 bases not matched to a gene. This CDR3 has 16 amino acids. CDR1 and CDR2 from the germline V gene are ENHRY and SYGVKD. In DNA, the CDR3 is TGTGCCATCAGTGTAACGGCAACGACAGGGGCTCAGGGCTACACCTTC. It is translated as CAISVTATTGAQGYTF.

This clonotype was picked up a small number of times. The genes are TRBV7-9 and TRBJ2-7, with 10 bases identical to TRBD2. This CDR3 contains 15 residues. Unmatched junction bases numbered 4, after V lost 3 bases and J lost 2 bases. Germline V gives CDR1 SEHNR, CDR2 FQNEAQ (reference sequence). The CDR3 DNA follows: TGTGCCAGCAGCTTCGGACTAGCGGAAGCCTACGAGCAGTACTTC. Amino acids: CASSFGLAEAYEQYF.

Many counts were recorded for this clonotype. The chain couples TRBV29-1 to TRBJ2-2; the match to TRBD2 covers 10 bases. This CDR3 contains 18 residues. Germline assignment: CDR1 SQVTM and CDR2 ANQGSEA. V was clipped by 0 bases and J by 8 bases; unmatched bases: 15. CDR3 nucleotide sequence: TGCAGCGTTGAAGATGGATCCGGCCTAGCGGGAGTTGGGGGGGAGCTGTTTTTT. It specifies CSVEDGSGLAGVGGELFF.

This clonotype was counted between two and nine times. The chain recombines TRBV28 with TRBJ2-1, with 10 bases lining up with TRBD2. CDR1 and CDR2 (germline): MDHEN, SYDVKM. The CDR3 contains 20 residues. V lost 6 bases to trimming and J lost 2 bases; unmatched junction nucleotides: 19. In nucleotides, the CDR3 is TGTGCCAGCAGGCCCCTGTGGCTAGCGGGAGCTAGGTTTGCCTACAATGAGCAGTTCTTC. Amino acids: CASRPLWLAGARFAYNEQFF.

A few counts support this clonotype. The chain has TRBV7-8 and TRBJ2-2, with a weak D call TRBD2 (6 bases). Germline CDR1 SGHVS, CDR2 FQNEAQ. V was cut by 1 base and J by 4 bases, with 13 bases left in between. There are 16 residues in the CDR3. Here the CDR3 reads CASSLELASATGELFF. In DNA, the CDR3 is TGTGCCAGCAGCTTAGAACTTGCTAGCGCCACCGGGGAGCTGTTTTTT. Together with reference TRBV7-8 and TRBJ2-2, the CDR3 gives the full variable domain: GAGVSQSPRYKVAKRGQDVALRCDPISGHVSLFWYQQALGQGPEFLTYFQNEAQLDKSGLPSDRFFAERPEGSVSTLKIQRTQQEDSAVYLCASSLELASATGELFFGEGSRLTVL.

The rearrangement uses TRBV20-1 and TRBJ2-7; tentatively, D is TRBD2 (5 bases). The germline V and J ends were trimmed by 4 bases and 5 bases, with 12 bases remaining between them. CDR1 and CDR2 (germline): DFQATT, SNEGSKA (reference sequence). CDR3 length equals 12 residues. CDR3 nucleotide sequence: TGCAGTGCTAAACGAGGAGCGGACGAGCAGTACTTC. Its translation: CSAKRGADEQYF.

The V and J genes are TRBV19 and TRBJ2-6, with D uncertain. CDR1 and CDR2 from the germline V gene are LNHDA and SQIVND (reference sequence). This CDR3 is 18 amino acids long. V was trimmed by 3 bases and J by 0 bases, leaving 15 bases between them. This CDR3 reads CASSIITVLLSGANVLTF. The CDR3 DNA reads as TGTGCCAGTAGTATCATCACCGTACTTCTCTCTGGGGCCAACGTCCTGACTTTC. Variable domain in full (rest from reference TRBV19 and TRBJ2-6): DGGITQSPKYLFRKEGQNVTLSCEQNLNHDAMYWYRQDPGQGLRLIYYSQIVNDFQKGDIAEGYSVSREKKESFPLTVTSAQKNPTAFYLCASSIITVLLSGANVLTFGAGSRLTVL.

In its sample, this clonotype was seen many times. The V gene is TRBV20-1, the J gene TRBJ2-3, with TRBD2 matching over 8 bases. In germline, CDR1 is DFQATT, CDR2 SNEGSKA (reference sequence). The CDR3 runs 16 residues. V trimming: 3 bases; J trimming: 2 bases; junction bases outside the gene matches: 10. The CDR3 loop reads CSARGLRAGVTDTQYF. The DNA of the CDR3 is TGCAGTGCTAGGGGACTGCGAGCGGGGGTCACAGATACGCAGTATTTT.

This chain uses TRBV7-2 with TRBJ1-2; D uncertain. This CDR3 region has 14 residues. Per the germline V gene, CDR1 is SGHTA and CDR2 is FQGNSA. V shed 2 bases and J shed 4 bases, with 11 bases lying between them. The CDR3 loop reads CASSLIVGLYGYTF. The CDR3 DNA follows: TGTGCCAGCAGCTTAATAGTCGGTCTCTATGGCTACACCTTC. Variable domain in full (rest from reference TRBV7-2 and TRBJ1-2): GAGVSQSPSNKVTEKGKDVELRCDPISGHTALYWYRQSLGQGLEFLIYFQGNSAPDKSGLPSDRFSAERTGGSVSTLTIQRTQQEDSAVYLCASSLIVGLYGYTFGSGTRLTVV.

The table lists this clonotype with a few counts. The chain links TRBV12-3 or TRBV12-4 to TRBJ2-7; TRBD1 agrees at 7 bases. Germline trimming cut 3 bases from V and 6 bases from J; bases unmatched to any gene: 5. The CDR3 length is 13 residues. CDR3 loop: CASSFLQGSEQYF. For the CDR3, the DNA is TGTGCCAGCAGTTTTTTACAGGGGAGCGAGCAGTACTTC.

The chain carries TRBV10-3 and TRBJ2-5, with D perhaps TRBD2 (7 bases). The germline gives CDR1 ENHRY, CDR2 SYGVKD. The CDR3 consists of 12 residues. Trimming left V 11 bases short and J 3 bases short, with 13 bases between. CDR3 in DNA: TGTGCCTCGGGGGGCGATAAAGAGACCCAGTACTTC. It encodes CASGGDKETQYF.

This clonotype came up many times. V gene TRBV29-1 combines with J gene TRBJ1-1; 11 bases are a match to TRBD1. The CDR3 is made up of 13 amino acids. The V and J ends lost 7 bases and 11 bases, in that order; junction bases with no gene match: 12. Germline lookup yields CDR1 SQVTM and CDR2 ANQGSEA. CDR3 nucleotides: TGCAGCGCCTCGGACAGGGGGCAGAGGTGGGCTTTCTTT. The encoded protein is CSASDRGQRWAFF. Variable domain in full (rest from reference TRBV29-1 and TRBJ1-1): SAVISQKPSRDICQRGTSLTIQCQVDSQVTMMFWYRQQPGQSLTLIATANQGSEATYESGFVIDKFPISRPNLTFSTLTVSNMSPEDSSIYLCSASDRGQRWAFFGQGTRLTVV.

A few counts support this clonotype. The chain couples TRBV6-5 to TRBJ2-1; the match to TRBD2 covers 10 bases. This CDR3 spans 15 amino acids. The V gene's germline CDR1 is MNHEY and CDR2 SVGAGI. After removal of 0 bases from V and 7 bases from J, the junction contained 3 bases not matched to a gene. DNA of the CDR3: TGTGCCAGCAGTTACTCCCTAGCGGGAGAAAATGAGCAGTTCTTC. This sequence encodes CASSYSLAGENEQFF.